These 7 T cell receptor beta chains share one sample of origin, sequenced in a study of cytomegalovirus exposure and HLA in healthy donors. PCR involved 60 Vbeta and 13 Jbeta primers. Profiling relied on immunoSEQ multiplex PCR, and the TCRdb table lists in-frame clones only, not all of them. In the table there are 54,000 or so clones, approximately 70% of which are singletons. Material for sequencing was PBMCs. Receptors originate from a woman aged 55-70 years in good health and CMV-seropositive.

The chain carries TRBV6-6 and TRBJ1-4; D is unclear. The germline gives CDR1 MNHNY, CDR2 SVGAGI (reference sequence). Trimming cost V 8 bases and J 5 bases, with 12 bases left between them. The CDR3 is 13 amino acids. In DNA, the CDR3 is TGTGCCAGCGGAGGGCGGGTAAATGAAAAACTGTTTTTT. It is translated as CASGGRVNEKLFF.

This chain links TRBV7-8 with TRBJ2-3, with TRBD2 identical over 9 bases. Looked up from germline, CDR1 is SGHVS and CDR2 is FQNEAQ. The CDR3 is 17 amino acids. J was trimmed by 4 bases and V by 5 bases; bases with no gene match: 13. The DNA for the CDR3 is TGTGCCAGCAGCCCCCCCCTGGGCGGGGGGGTGGCAGATACGCAGTATTTT. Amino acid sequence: CASSPPLGGGVADTQYF.

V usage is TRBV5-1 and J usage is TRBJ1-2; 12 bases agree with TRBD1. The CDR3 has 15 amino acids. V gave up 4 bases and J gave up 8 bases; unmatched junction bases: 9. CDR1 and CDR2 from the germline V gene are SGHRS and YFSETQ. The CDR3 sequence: CASSPQGQGAEGYTF. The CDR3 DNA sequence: TGCGCCAGCAGCCCCCAGGGACAGGGGGCTGAGGGCTACACCTTC.

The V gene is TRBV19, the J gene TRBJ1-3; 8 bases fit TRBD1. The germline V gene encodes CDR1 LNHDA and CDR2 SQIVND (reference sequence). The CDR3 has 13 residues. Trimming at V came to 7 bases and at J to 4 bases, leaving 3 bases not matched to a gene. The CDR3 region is CASTRTGGNTIYF. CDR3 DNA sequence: TGTGCCAGTACCCGGACAGGGGGAAACACCATATATTTT.

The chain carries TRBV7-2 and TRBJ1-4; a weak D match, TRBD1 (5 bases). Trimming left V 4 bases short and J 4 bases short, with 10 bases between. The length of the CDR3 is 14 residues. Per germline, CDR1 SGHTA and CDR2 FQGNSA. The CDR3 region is CASSSTAFNEKLFF. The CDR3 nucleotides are TGTGCCAGCAGCTCGACAGCCTTTAATGAAAAACTGTTTTTT.

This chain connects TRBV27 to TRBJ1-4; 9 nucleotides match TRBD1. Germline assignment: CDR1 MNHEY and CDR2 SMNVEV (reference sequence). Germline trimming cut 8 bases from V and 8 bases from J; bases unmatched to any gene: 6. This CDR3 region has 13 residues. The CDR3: CASSGQGNEKLFF. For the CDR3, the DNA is TGTGCCAGCTCGGGACAGGGAAACGAAAAACTGTTTTTT.

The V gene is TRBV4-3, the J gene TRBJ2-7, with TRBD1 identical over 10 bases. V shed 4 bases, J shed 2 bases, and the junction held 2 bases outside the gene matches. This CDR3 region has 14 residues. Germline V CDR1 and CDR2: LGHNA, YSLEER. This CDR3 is CASSLGQGAYEQYF. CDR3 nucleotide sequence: TGCGCCAGCAGCCTCGGACAGGGGGCCTACGAGCAGTACTTC.